The clone carrying this TCR beta chain showed up just a few times. Its antigen is not known. Germline CDR1 SGDLS, CDR2 YYNGEE. The ends were cut back, 0 bases at V and 5 bases at J, with 11 bases in the middle. CDR3 length equals 14 residues. Semi-nested PCR with Nested Universal Primer A followed constant-region reverse priming of full-length variable regions. TCRdb analysed the 5' RACE reads with MiXCR anew, one entry per CDR3 protein. This table has tens of thousands of distinct CDR3 sequences, roughly a fifth appearing once. General observations from the study: The TCR gene usage of tumor memory CD4+ T cells clustered together with blood and lymph node memory CD4+ cells and with lymph node naive CD4+ cells. Larger-cohort validation covered only one TCR beta V-J rearrangement.

Tregs were sorted as CD4+CD25+CD127-/low cells. The TCR originated in a female donor with breast cancer. The rearrangement uses TRBV9 and TRBJ1-1, with a possible D match to TRBD1 (5 bases). The sequenced sample was Tregs sorted from blood. The CDR3 coding sequence is TGTGCCAGCAGCGTAGGAGGGGACGGAACTGAAGCTTTCTTT. Translation: CASSVGGDGTEAFF.